This T cell receptor beta chain was retrieved from a study of blood T cell repertoires in COVID-19. The overall study: Material from acute and convalescent COVID-19 was sourced from the United States, Italy and Spain.

Assay used: immunoSEQ multiplex PCR; TCRdb lists only in-frame clones, some missing. The sample holds approximately 120,000 clones, 74% seen once. The CDR3 length is 15 residues. Germline CDR1 reads MNHEY; CDR2 reads SMNVEV (reference sequence). V gave up 3 bases and J gave up 3 bases, with 11 bases separating them. The sample consisted of peripheral blood. This chain links TRBV27 with TRBJ1-4, with D tentatively TRBD1 (6 bases). The origin of this receptor is a man at least 80 years old with COVID-19, enrolled during active disease. Here the CDR3 DNA reads TGTGCCAGCAGTTTCCAGGGGTGGGCTAATGAAAAACTGTTTTTT. Protein product: CASSFQGWANEKLFF.